These 14 T cell receptor beta chains share one sample of origin, sequenced in a study of early T cells in non-severe SARS-CoV-2 infection. From the 5' RACE reads, TCRdb called clonotypes with MiXCR, one entry per CDR3 protein. The table includes just under 65,000 distinct CDR3 sequences, around 14% detected once. Sequenced material: whole blood. The receptors stem from an adult who was a healthcare worker with PCR-confirmed SARS-CoV-2 infection or an uninfected control (not recorded which).

This chain joins TRBV7-2 and TRBJ1-6, with D hard to call. Germline assignment: CDR1 SGHTA and CDR2 FQGNSA. The CDR3 consists of 14 residues. V shed 5 bases and J shed 4 bases, with 9 bases lying between them. The DNA of the CDR3 is TGTGCCAGCAGCGGTACAGCTTATAATTCACCCCTCCACTTT. Translating gives CASSGTAYNSPLHF. The whole variable domain, remainder taken from reference TRBV7-2 and TRBJ1-6, is GAGVSQSPSNKVTEKGKDVELRCDPISGHTALYWYRQSLGQGLEFLIYFQGNSAPDKSGLPSDRFSAERTGGSVSTLTIQRTQQEDSAVYLCASSGTAYNSPLHFGNGTRLTVT.

The chain has TRBV29-1 and TRBJ1-2, with no clear D. The CDR3 loop spans 14 amino acids. The germline CDR1 and CDR2 sequences are SQVTM and ANQGSEA. V shed 4 bases and J shed 6 bases, with 18 bases lying between them. For the CDR3, the DNA is TGCAGCGTTGTCACCGGGCCACTTGAGGATGGCTACACCTTC. Its protein is CSVVTGPLEDGYTF.

This clonotype was counted at least ten times. V usage is TRBV5-4 and J usage is TRBJ2-2; D is unresolved. This CDR3 has 16 residues. V lost 1 base and J 1 base, leaving 11 bases between the germline ends. Looked up from germline, CDR1 is SGHNT and CDR2 is YYREEE (reference sequence). In DNA, the CDR3 is TGTGCCAGCAGCTTGTTCGGGCAGAAGAACACCGGGGAGCTGTTTTTT. Its protein product is CASSLFGQKNTGELFF.

This chain connects TRBV9 to TRBJ2-1; no reliable D call. Trimming removed 0 bases at V and 9 bases at J, with 4 bases between. The CDR3 consists of 11 residues. Germline CDR1 and CDR2: SGDLS and YYNGEE. CDR3 sequence reads: CASSVEAEQFF. The DNA for the CDR3 is TGTGCCAGCAGCGTAGAGGCTGAGCAGTTCTTC.

This clonotype was detected only a few times. The chain carries TRBV12-3 or TRBV12-4 and TRBJ1-6, with no clear D. The CDR3 covers 13 residues. V was pared by 4 bases and J by 5 bases, with 6 bases between. The CDR3 protein is CASSSLHNSPLHF. The CDR3 coding sequence is TGTGCCAGCAGTTCGTTACATAATTCACCCCTCCACTTT.

In DNA, the CDR3 is TGCAGCGTTGCCGGGGCCGATGAAAAACTGTTTTTT. Its protein product is CSVAGADEKLFF. This chain joins TRBV29-1 and TRBJ1-4, with a possible D match to TRBD1 (5 bases). The CDR3 consists of 12 residues. Trimming cost V 4 bases and J 6 bases, with 9 bases left between them. Looked up from germline, CDR1 is SQVTM and CDR2 is ANQGSEA.

This clonotype was counted between two and nine times. This chain joins TRBV4-1 and TRBJ2-7; D tentatively reads TRBD1 or TRBD2 (5 bases each). The CDR3 has 14 amino acids. The germline CDR1 and CDR2 sequences are MGHRA and YSYEKL. Trimming shortened V by 2 bases and J by 7 bases, and 15 bases separated the two germline ends. The chain's CDR3 is CASSQRGTSSEQYF. Here the CDR3 DNA reads TGCGCCAGCAGCCAACGAGGGACCTCATCAGAGCAGTACTTC.

This chain uses TRBV4-3 with TRBJ2-3, with TRBD2 as a possible D gene (7 bases). Germline lookup yields CDR1 LGHNA and CDR2 YSLEER. V lost 10 bases and J 4 bases, leaving 18 bases between the germline ends. The CDR3 runs 14 residues. This CDR3 is CATSPGGGPDTQYF. DNA for the CDR3: TGCGCCACCTCGCCTGGGGGGGGGCCAGATACGCAGTATTTT.

This clonotype was seen repeatedly, ten times or more. The chain uses TRBV20-1 and TRBJ1-2; possible D gene TRBD1, 5 bases. V dropped 3 bases and J dropped 4 bases, with 12 bases sitting between them. The CDR3 is 13 residues long. The germline CDR1 and CDR2 sequences are DFQATT and SNEGSKA (reference sequence). In DNA form, the CDR3 reads TGCAGTGCTAGTATCGGGACGTTCTATGGCTACACCTTC. Its translation is CSASIGTFYGYTF.

The chain combines TRBV6-5 with TRBJ2-3; TRBD2 matches at 12 bases. CDR1 MNHEY and CDR2 SVGAGI come from the germline V gene. CDR3 length equals 13 residues. The trim removed 7 bases at V and 6 bases at J, leaving 2 bases unmatched. The CDR3 region is CASTLAGGDTQYF. The CDR3 coding sequence is TGTGCCAGCACGCTAGCGGGGGGGGATACGCAGTATTTT.

This clonotype was observed a handful of times. The V gene is TRBV25-1, the J gene TRBJ1-5; D possibly corresponds to TRBD1 (6 bases). The CDR3 is made up of 13 amino acids. Germline loops: CDR1 MGHDK, CDR2 SYGVNS. With 4 bases removed from V and 5 bases from J, the gap between germline ends came to 9 bases. The CDR3 is CASSARGHQPQHF. The CDR3 nucleotides read TGTGCCAGCAGTGCCAGGGGACATCAGCCCCAGCATTTT.

In its sample, this clonotype was seen a few times. The chain combines TRBV29-1 with TRBJ2-7; TRBD2 agrees at 7 bases. Germline trimming cut 3 bases from V and 6 bases from J; bases unmatched to any gene: 17. The CDR3 is made up of 16 amino acids. Per the germline V gene, CDR1 is SQVTM and CDR2 is ANQGSEA. As DNA, the CDR3 is TGCAGCGTTGAGTCGGGGACCCATGGACTAGGACCCGAGCAGTACTTC. This sequence encodes CSVESGTHGLGPEQYF.

Only a few counts were recorded for this clonotype. The chain uses TRBV6-4 and TRBJ2-3; 8 nucleotides match TRBD2. This CDR3 spans 15 amino acids. The V gene end was trimmed by 2 bases and the J gene end by 4 bases; junction bases not matched to a gene: 5. Per germline, CDR1 MRHNA and CDR2 SNTAGT. The CDR3 DNA reads TGTGCCAGCAGTGACACCGGGGGGGCCGCAGATACGCAGTATTTT. As protein: CASSDTGGAADTQYF.

This clonotype was picked up a small number of times. The chain carries TRBV29-1 and TRBJ2-7; TRBD1 matches at 7 bases. V lost 4 bases, J lost 1 base, and 4 bases stayed unmatched. Per germline, CDR1 SQVTM and CDR2 ANQGSEA. CDR3 length: 13 residues. The CDR3 DNA sequence: TGCAGCGTTGGGACAGGATCTTCCTACGAGCAGTACTTC. Its protein is CSVGTGSSYEQYF.